This T cell receptor (beta chain) was found in a study of blood T cell repertoires in COVID-19. Study-wide context: The origin of the acute and convalescent COVID-19 samples was the United States, Italy and Spain. The cDNA or gDNA used as material had been derived from T cells, B-cell-depleted T cells, or PBMCs.

Original processing methods: Nucleated cell number was recorded as an estimate derived from reference gene primer amplification. Assay: immunoSEQ multiplex PCR; the TCRdb copy retains only in-frame clones and omits some. That table gives V, J and clone size, and the DNA gave D and trimming. Of around 19,000 clones in the sample, around 90% are singletons; the top ten hold 3.5% to 5%. The CDR3 spans 13 residues. V lost 2 bases and J lost 7, with 11 bases in between. This sequence joins TRBV12-3 or TRBV12-4 and TRBJ2-5, with D perhaps matching TRBD1 (5 bases). Sequencing was done on a sample of peripheral blood. The TCR sequence derives from a human donor in a cohort sampled during active COVID-19. Here the CDR3 DNA reads TGTGCCAGCAGTTTATCCAGGGATGGGACCCAGTACTTC. The encoded protein is CASSLSRDGTQYF.